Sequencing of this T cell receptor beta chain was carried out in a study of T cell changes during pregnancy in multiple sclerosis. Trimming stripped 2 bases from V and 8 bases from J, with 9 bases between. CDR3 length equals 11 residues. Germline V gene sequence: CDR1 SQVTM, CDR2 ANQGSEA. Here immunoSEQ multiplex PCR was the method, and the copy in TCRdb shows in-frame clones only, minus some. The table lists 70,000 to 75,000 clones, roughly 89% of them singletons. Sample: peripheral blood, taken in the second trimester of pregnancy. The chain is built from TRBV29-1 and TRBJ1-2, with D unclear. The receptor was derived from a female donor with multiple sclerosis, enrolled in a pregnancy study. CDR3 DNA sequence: TGCAGCGTTGAATCGGGTGGCGGCTACACCTTC. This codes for CSVESGGGYTF.